The clone carrying this T cell receptor (beta chain) was counted a single time. Its target is not known. This entry belongs to a study of shared clonotypes between healthy human individuals. Study conclusions and caveats: Sampling was confined to blood; repertoires within tissues likely differ.

For each subset, genomic DNA was distributed in equal portions over several immunoSEQ plates. For sorted subsets, about 190 ng DNA per replicate equaled tens of thousands of T cell genomes. Measured with immunoSEQ multiplex PCR; TCRdb has only the in-frame clones, and not every one. The table shows a few million clones, with around nine tenths occurring only once. Sequences were obtained from naive CD4+ T cells sorted from blood. This sample's subset: CD45RA+ positively selected. This clonotype was sampled from a man aged 18 to 29 in good health.

CDR3 sequence (DNA): TGTGCCAGCTCACCGTCGGAGGGACCTGAAGCTTTCTTT. Amino acids: CASSPSEGPEAFF. The rearrangement uses TRBV18 and TRBJ1-1, with a weak D call TRBD1 (5 bases). From germline, CDR1 is KGHSH and CDR2 LQKENI. This CDR3 comprises 13 residues. Trimming shortened V by 3 bases and J by 6 bases, and 11 bases separated the two germline ends.